These 8 T cell receptor beta chains were all obtained from the same sample, sequenced in a study of blood T cell repertoires in COVID-19 (dated by TCRdb to about 2020). The protocol used for the library was the immunoSEQ multiplex PCR assay. The source is immuneACCESS, and TCRdb retained only in-frame sequences with V and J called. Part of the clones is not carried over; for the studies checked, unresolved V genes explain less than half of this, and the remainder is unexplained. For this sample there are roughly 100,000 clones; under 90% appear just once. The top ten clonotypes cover about 3.3% of the sample. Sequenced sample: peripheral blood. The source of these receptors is a woman aged 70-85 years with acute or convalescent COVID-19.

The V call is TRBV28, the J call TRBJ1-5; D uncertain. The CDR3 spans 12 residues. Per germline, CDR1 MDHEN and CDR2 SYDVKM. Trimming stripped 3 bases from V and 7 bases from J, with 7 bases between. The CDR3 nucleotides read TGTGCCAGCAGTTTCGGGAGGCAGCCCCAGCATTTT. Encoded protein: CASSFGRQPQHF.

V gene TRBV6-5 combines with J gene TRBJ1-2; TRBD1 matches 7 bases. This CDR3 is built from 14 residues. Germline values: CDR1 MNHEY, CDR2 SVGAGI. V lost 5 bases to trimming and J lost 8 bases; unmatched junction nucleotides: 11. The CDR3 reads CASSLNRGIGGYTF. The DNA of the CDR3 is TGTGCCAGCAGTCTAAACAGGGGAATCGGGGGCTACACCTTC.

V gene TRBV6-6 combines with J gene TRBJ2-7; TRBD1 agrees at 9 bases. Per germline, CDR1 MNHNY and CDR2 SVGAGI (reference sequence). V trimming: 2 bases; J trimming: 3 bases; junction bases outside the gene matches: 5. The CDR3 consists of 15 residues. The CDR3 spells CASSYLGTGNYEQYF. In DNA form, the CDR3 reads TGTGCCAGCAGTTACCTCGGGACAGGGAACTACGAGCAGTACTTC.

The chain recombines TRBV7-9 with TRBJ2-5; 8 bases fit TRBD1. V lost 4 bases and J lost 5; bases outside the gene matches: 12. Germline V gives CDR1 SEHNR, CDR2 FQNEAQ (reference sequence). The CDR3 contains 16 residues. Written as DNA, the CDR3 is TGTGCCAGCAGCTCGGGGGACAGGCCTGAGGTGGAGACCCAGTACTTC. It codes for CASSSGDRPEVETQYF.

The chain employs TRBV5-1 and TRBJ1-6; D call uncertain. The CDR3 totals 15 residues. V lost 3 bases and J lost 5, with 12 bases in between. Germline values: CDR1 SGHRS, CDR2 YFSETQ. For the CDR3, the DNA is TGCGCCAGCAGCTGGTCTCAGGCTAATAATTCACCCCTCCACTTT. Encoded protein: CASSWSQANNSPLHF.

J is TRBJ2-3 and V is TRBV7-9, with 11 bases matching TRBD2. CDR3 length equals 15 residues. CDR1 and CDR2 (germline): SEHNR, FQNEAQ (reference sequence). V gave up 5 bases and J gave up 1 base; unmatched junction bases: 2. CDR3 sequence: CASSPTSGGTDTQYF. As DNA, the CDR3 is TGTGCCAGCAGCCCGACTAGCGGGGGCACAGATACGCAGTATTTT.

The chain uses TRBV2 and TRBJ2-7; 7 bases fit TRBD2. V trimming: 4 bases; J trimming: 7 bases; junction bases outside the gene matches: 13. The CDR3 has 15 amino acids. Germline assignment: CDR1 SNHLY and CDR2 FYNNEI. The CDR3 spells CASSAFAGVFTEQYF. In DNA form, the CDR3 reads TGTGCCAGCAGTGCTTTTGCGGGGGTTTTTACGGAGCAGTACTTC. Combining the CDR3 with reference TRBV2 and TRBJ2-7 gives the whole variable domain EPEVTQTPSHQVTQMGQEVILRCVPISNHLYFYWYRQILGQKVEFLVSFYNNEISEKSEIFDDQFSVERPDGSNFTLKIRSTKLEDSAMYFCASSAFAGVFTEQYFGPGTRLTVT.

The sample holds one count of this clone. The chain has TRBV2 and TRBJ2-1; D unresolved. Germline values: CDR1 SNHLY, CDR2 FYNNEI. This CDR3 contains 12 residues. The V gene lost 4 bases and the J gene lost 3 bases, with 4 bases spanning the gap. The DNA for the CDR3 is TGTGCCAGCAGTGGAGACTACAATGAGCAGTTCTTC. Its translation: CASSGDYNEQFF.